This entry concerns a single T cell receptor (beta chain). Authors' processing steps: Amplification of reference gene primers provided the estimated nucleated cell counts. Repertoires were generated with immunoSEQ multiplex PCR, while TCRdb's copy carries only in-frame clones and drops some. That table gives V, J and clone size, and the DNA gave D and trimming. Among about 20,000 clones listed, 79% were seen once. With 0 bases clipped from V and 6 bases from J, the junction kept 15 bases outside the gene matches. Germline lookup yields CDR1 SGHDT and CDR2 YYEEEE. This CDR3 is built from 18 residues. These data belong to a study of blood T cell repertoires in COVID-19.

The sequence derives from an elderly man with acute or convalescent COVID-19. Sequenced: peripheral blood. The chain joins TRBV5-6 to TRBJ2-1, with 7 bases aligning to TRBD2. CDR3 sequence reads: CASSLDDLRGRVTNEQFF. The DNA of the CDR3 is TGTGCCAGCAGCTTGGACGATTTGAGAGGGAGGGTCACCAATGAGCAGTTCTTC.